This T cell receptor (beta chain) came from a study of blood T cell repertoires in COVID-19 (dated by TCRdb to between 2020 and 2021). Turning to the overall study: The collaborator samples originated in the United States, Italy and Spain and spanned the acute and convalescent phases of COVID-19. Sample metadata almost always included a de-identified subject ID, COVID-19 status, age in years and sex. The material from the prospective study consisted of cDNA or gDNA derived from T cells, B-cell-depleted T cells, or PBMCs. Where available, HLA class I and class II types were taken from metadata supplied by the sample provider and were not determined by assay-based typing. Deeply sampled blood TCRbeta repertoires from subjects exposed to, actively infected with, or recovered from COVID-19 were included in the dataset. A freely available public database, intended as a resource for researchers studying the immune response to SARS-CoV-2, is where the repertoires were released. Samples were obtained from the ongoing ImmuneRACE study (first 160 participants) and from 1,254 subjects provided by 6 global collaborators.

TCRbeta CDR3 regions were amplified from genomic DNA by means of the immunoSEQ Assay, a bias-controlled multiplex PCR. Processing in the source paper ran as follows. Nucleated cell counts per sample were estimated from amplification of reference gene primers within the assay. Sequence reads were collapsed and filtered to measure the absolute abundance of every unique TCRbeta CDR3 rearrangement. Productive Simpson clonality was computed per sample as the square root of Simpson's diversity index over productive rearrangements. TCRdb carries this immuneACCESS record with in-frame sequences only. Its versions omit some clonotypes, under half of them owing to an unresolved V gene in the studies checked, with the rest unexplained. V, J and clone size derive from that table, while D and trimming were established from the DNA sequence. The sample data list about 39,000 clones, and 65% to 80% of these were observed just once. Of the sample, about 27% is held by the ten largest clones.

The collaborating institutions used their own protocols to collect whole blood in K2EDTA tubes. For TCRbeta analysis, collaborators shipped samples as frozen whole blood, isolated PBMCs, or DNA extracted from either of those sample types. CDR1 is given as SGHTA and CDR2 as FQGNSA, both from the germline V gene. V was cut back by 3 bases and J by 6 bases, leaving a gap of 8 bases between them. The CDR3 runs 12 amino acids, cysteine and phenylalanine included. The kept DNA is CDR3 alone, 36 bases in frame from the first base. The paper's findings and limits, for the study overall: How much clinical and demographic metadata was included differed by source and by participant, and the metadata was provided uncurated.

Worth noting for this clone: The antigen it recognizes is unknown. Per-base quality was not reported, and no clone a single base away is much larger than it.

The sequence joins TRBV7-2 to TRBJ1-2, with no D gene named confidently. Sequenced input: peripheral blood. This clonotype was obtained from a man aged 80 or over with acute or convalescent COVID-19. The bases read TGTGCCAGCAGCTTCGGTGGTGATGGCTACACCTTC. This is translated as CASSFGGDGYTF.